This is a list of T cell receptor beta chains from one sample in a study of prognosis after radiotherapy for stage I lung cancer. TCRdb reprocessed the multiplex PCR reads via MiXCR and lists one record per CDR3 protein. Of tens of thousands of distinct CDR3 sequences listed, about 32% are singletons. The sample was PBMCs, taken before or after stereotactic body radiation therapy (not recorded which). The receptors were gathered from a donor over 45 with non-small cell lung cancer. Each CDR3 is given with its conserved first and last residue. Fields, in order: V gene, clone size, D gene, J gene, CDR3 DNA, CDR3 protein. D genes are given only for firm matches. Clone size is shown for a subset of rows, as once, few, many or a class of expanded clone.

>TRBV7-3|.|TRBD1|TRBJ2-1
TGTGCCAGCAGCGACCGGGACAGGTGTTCCTACAATGAGCAGTTCTTC
CASSDRDRCSYNEQFF
>TRBV20-1|few|TRBD2|TRBJ2-3
TGCAGTGCTAGATTCGCTAGCGGAGCTACCACAGATACGCAGTATTTT
CSARFASGATTDTQYF
>TRBV27|once|.|TRBJ2-7
TGTGCCATCATTTCCTACGAGGTGGGCGAGCAGTACTTC
CAIISYEVGEQYF
>TRBV27|many|.|TRBJ2-7
TGTGCCAGCAGTTTAAGAGGGAAACTTTACGAGCAGTACTTC
CASSLRGKLYEQYF
>TRBV9|many|.|TRBJ2-3
TGTGCCAGCAGCGTAGACGGGAGCACAGATACGCAGTATTTT
CASSVDGSTDTQYF
>TRBV10-2|.|.|TRBJ2-7
TGCGCCATCAGTGAGACGGGGGTGTTCTACGAGCAGTACTTC
CAISETGVFYEQYF
>TRBV7-3|many|.|TRBJ2-7
TGTGCCAGCAGCTACGACGACTCCATCCCGCCCTACGAGCAGTACTTC
CASSYDDSIPPYEQYF
>TRBV5-5|many|.|TRBJ1-6
TGTGCCAGCAGCTTGGAATGGGGTTCACCCCTCCACTTT
CASSLEWGSPLHF
>TRBV7-9|many|TRBD1|TRBJ1-6
TGTGCCAGCAGCGCCGGACAGGGTAATTCACCCCTCCACTTT
CASSAGQGNSPLHF
>TRBV6-1|many|.|TRBJ2-1
TGTGCCAGCAGTGAACCGCCCGCGGGGGCCGGCCATGAGCAGTTCTTC
CASSEPPAGAGHEQFF
>TRBV27|.|TRBD2|TRBJ2-3
TGTGCCAGCAGTTTGTCGGCGGGAGGGCCAGATACGCAGTATTTT
CASSLSAGGPDTQYF
>TRBV19|.|TRBD1|TRBJ1-6
TGTGCCAGTAGGGACAGGGGGGAGCCCCTCCACTTT
CASRDRGEPLHF
>TRBV29-1|.|.|TRBJ1-2
TGCAGCGTTGGTGATGGGGGCGCTTGCTACACCTTC
CSVGDGGACYTF
>TRBV5-1|many|.|TRBJ2-5
TGCGCCAGCAGCTTGGATCAAGAGACCCAGTACTTC
CASSLDQETQYF
>TRBV20-1|many|.|TRBJ1-4
TGCAGTGCTGCCTGGCCGGACGGCCTTAATGAAAAACTGTTTTTT
CSAAWPDGLNEKLFF
>TRBV3-1|many|.|TRBJ2-2
TGTGCCAGCAGCACTATATTGGCGGGCGCCGGGGAGCTGTTTTTT
CASSTILAGAGELFF
>TRBV19|once|.|TRBJ2-1
TGTGCCAGTTCTTTATCAGACAAAAAGTGGTCCTACAATGAGCAGTTCTTC
CASSLSDKKWSYNEQFF
>TRBV5-6|many|TRBD1|TRBJ1-5
TGTGCCAGCAGCTTGGCGCAGGGGGCCCAGCATTTT
CASSLAQGAQHF
>TRBV20-1|many|TRBD2|TRBJ2-7
TGCAGTGCCCCACTAGCGGGGACCTACGAGCAGTACTTC
CSAPLAGTYEQYF
>TRBV27|many|TRBD1|TRBJ1-6
TGTGCCAGCAATTTAGACAGGGGCTCCTATAATTCACCCCTCCACTTT
CASNLDRGSYNSPLHF
>TRBV10-3|many|.|TRBJ2-2
TGTGCCAGCGGGGACTTCGCCCGCCGCACCGGGGAGCTGTTTTTT
CASGDFARRTGELFF
>TRBV12-3/TRBV12-4|many|TRBD2|TRBJ2-1
TGTGCCAGCGGGTTGATGGGGCCATGGGGTTTTGCGGGAGGGCCCGATGAGCAGTTCTTC
CASGLMGPWGFAGGPDEQFF
>TRBV5-1|.|TRBD1|TRBJ2-3
TGCGCCAGCAGCCGCGGGGACAGGGGGGGCACAGATACGCAGTATTTT
CASSRGDRGGTDTQYF
>TRBV2|many|.|TRBJ2-7
TGTGCCAGCACCCCTGGAGGGTTTGTCCGTACCTCCTACGAGCAGTACTTC
CASTPGGFVRTSYEQYF
>TRBV4-1|many|TRBD2|TRBJ2-3
TGCGCCAGCAGCCAAGATTGGGGGACTAGCGGCAACACAGATACGCAGTATTTT
CASSQDWGTSGNTDTQYF
>TRBV15|many|.|TRBJ2-2
TGTGCCACCAGCCCGGACACTTCCACCGGGGAGCTGTTTTTT
CATSPDTSTGELFF
>TRBV30|many|TRBD1|TRBJ2-7
TGTGCCTGGACGGGACAGGGGTTCGAGCAGTACTTC
CAWTGQGFEQYF
>TRBV30|.|.|TRBJ2-1
TGTGCCTGGAGTATCTACCAGGGAGTTAGGAACAATGAGCAGTTCTTC
CAWSIYQGVRNNEQFF
>TRBV19|.|.|TRBJ2-2
TGTGCCAGTATATGGGGGGACACCGGGGAGCTGTTTTTT
CASIWGDTGELFF
>TRBV4-1|many|.|TRBJ1-6
TGCGCCAGCAGCCAAGGGGCTACCGTTGATAATTCACCCCTCCACTTT
CASSQGATVDNSPLHF
>TRBV15|many|.|TRBJ2-7
TGTGCCACCAGCAGAGCCCATACATACGAGCAGTACTTC
CATSRAHTYEQYF
>TRBV12-3/TRBV12-4|.|TRBD2|TRBJ2-2
TGTGCCAGCACCCCAGGGACTAGCGGGGCGAACACCGGGGAGCTGTTTTTT
CASTPGTSGANTGELFF
>TRBV10-2|many|.|TRBJ2-7
TGCGCCAGCAGCGCAACTATGAGCTCCTACGAGCAGTACTTC
CASSATMSSYEQYF
>TRBV7-8|.|.|TRBJ2-6
TGTGCCAGCAGCGTTACAGCCTCTGGGGCCAACGTCCTGACTTTC
CASSVTASGANVLTF
>TRBV11-2|many|TRBD1|TRBJ2-2
TGTGCCAGCAGCTTGACAGGGTCCGGGGAGCTGTTTTTT
CASSLTGSGELFF
>TRBV29-1|once|TRBD1|TRBJ2-1
TGCAGCGAGCACGAGGGGACAGGCGTATACAATGAGCAGTTCTTC
CSEHEGTGVYNEQFF
>TRBV4-1|many|.|TRBJ1-1
TGCGCCAGCAGCGATACTCAGGCGGAGTTGGGTCACACTGAAGCTTTCTTT
CASSDTQAELGHTEAFF